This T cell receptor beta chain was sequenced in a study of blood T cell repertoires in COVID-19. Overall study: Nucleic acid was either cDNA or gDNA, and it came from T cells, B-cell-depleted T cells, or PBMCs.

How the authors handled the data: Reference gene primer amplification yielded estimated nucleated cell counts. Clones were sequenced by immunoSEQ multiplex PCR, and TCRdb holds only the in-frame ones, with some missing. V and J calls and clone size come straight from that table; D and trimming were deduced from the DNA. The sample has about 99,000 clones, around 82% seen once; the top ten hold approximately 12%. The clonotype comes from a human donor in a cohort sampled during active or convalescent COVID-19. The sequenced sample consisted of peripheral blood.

The CDR3 DNA is TGTGCCAGCAGGACCCGAACCGGGACACTTACTGGAAACACCATATATTTT. Protein sequence: CASRTRTGTLTGNTIYF. V gene TRBV7-3 combines with J gene TRBJ1-3, with D possibly TRBD1 on 6 matching bases. Trimming stripped 6 bases from V and 2 bases from J, with 20 bases between. Germline V gives CDR1 SGHTA, CDR2 FQGTGA. The CDR3 has 17 amino acids.